This TCR beta chain was recovered during a study of cytomegalovirus exposure and HLA in healthy donors. As for this clone: Its matching antigen is unknown.

Whole-study findings and limits: A later analysis found that most CMV-associated TCR beta chains appeared HLA-restricted. The likely origin of a cluster of highly shared sequence variants was a sequencing artifact. Later on, an analysis showed TCR association rates differing by HLA locus, with DRB1 the most and HLA-C the fewest.

PCR amplification relied on 60 Vbeta primers (plus 13 Jbeta primers). Generated by immunoSEQ multiplex PCR, the TCRdb table keeps only in-frame clones and is missing some. The table has approximately 200,000 clones, around three quarters seen once. Trimming left V 4 bases short and J 5 bases short, with 9 bases between. This CDR3 has 11 residues. Per the germline V gene, CDR1 is GTSNPN and CDR2 is SVGIG (reference sequence). The V gene is TRBV30, the J gene TRBJ2-7, with a possible D match to TRBD1 (6 bases). This TCR was sampled from a man aged 25 to 45 in good health and CMV-seronegative. Sequenced: PBMCs. The CDR3: CAWTTGNEQYF. DNA for the CDR3: TGTGCCTGGACAACAGGGAACGAGCAGTACTTC. Drawing the rest from reference TRBV30 and TRBJ2-7, the complete variable domain is SQTIHQWPATLVQPVGSPLSLECTVEGTSNPNLYWYRQAAGRGLQLLFYSVGIGQISSEVPQNLSASRPQDRQFILSSKKLLLSDSGFYLCAWTTGNEQYFGPGTRLTVT.